This T cell receptor beta chain came from a study of T cell repertoires in cytomegalovirus infection. Trimming removed 4 bases from V and 7 bases from J; junction bases left unmatched: 9. The CDR3 has 14 residues. Per germline, CDR1 SGHKS and CDR2 YYEKEE (reference sequence). Using its own MiXCR run on the reads, TCRdb lists one record per CDR3 protein. There are about 310,000 distinct CDR3 sequences in the sample; approximately 10% occur only once, and around 2.4% lies in the top ten. This clonotype has only a few counts. The sample taken for sequencing was PBMCs. The origin of this receptor is a human donor in good health (CMV status not recorded). Some clones in this sample may be carry-over from other donors' samples. V gene TRBV5-5 combines with J gene TRBJ1-1; 8 bases fit TRBD1. The CDR3 sequence: CASSPAAGGVEAFF. CDR3 nucleotide sequence: TGTGCCAGCAGCCCCGCAGCAGGGGGCGTTGAAGCTTTCTTT.